These 15 T cell receptor beta chains were sequenced from one sample in a study of T cell changes during pregnancy in multiple sclerosis. Clones were sequenced by immunoSEQ multiplex PCR, and TCRdb holds only the in-frame ones, with some missing. This sample yields 91,000 or so clones, of which approximately 93% are seen a single time; 0.99% belongs to the top ten. The sequencing used peripheral blood, collected after pregnancy. The receptors come from a female donor with multiple sclerosis, enrolled in a pregnancy study.

The V and J genes are TRBV2 and TRBJ1-4, with 9 bases matching TRBD1. V gave up 4 bases and J gave up 4 bases; unmatched junction bases: 13. Germline CDR1 reads SNHLY; CDR2 reads FYNNEI. This CDR3 is 18 amino acids long. This CDR3 is CASSGASGTGFINEKLFF. In DNA form, the CDR3 reads TGTGCCAGCAGTGGAGCCTCCGGGACAGGGTTCATTAATGAAAAACTGTTTTTT.

This rearrangement joins TRBV30 to TRBJ2-2, with 7 bases fitting TRBD2. Per the germline V gene, CDR1 is GTSNPN and CDR2 is SVGIG (reference sequence). The V gene end was trimmed by 4 bases and the J gene end by 5 bases; junction bases not matched to a gene: 4. The CDR3 consists of 13 residues. DNA of the CDR3: TGTGCCTGGATGGGAGCGGGGACCGGGGAGCTGTTTTTT. Protein product: CAWMGAGTGELFF. Combining the CDR3 with reference TRBV30 and TRBJ2-2 gives the whole variable domain SQTIHQWPATLVQPVGSPLSLECTVEGTSNPNLYWYRQAAGRGLQLLFYSVGIGQISSEVPQNLSASRPQDRQFILSSKKLLLSDSGFYLCAWMGAGTGELFFGEGSRLTVL.

J is TRBJ2-7 and V is TRBV6-6; D possibly corresponds to TRBD2 (6 bases). V lost 2 bases to trimming and J lost 4 bases, with 15 bases between them. The V gene's germline CDR1 is MNHNY and CDR2 SVGAGI (reference sequence). The CDR3 sequence is 15 residues long. CDR3 residues: CASSYGNGGEYEQYF. The CDR3 region has the DNA TGTGCCAGCAGTTACGGCAACGGAGGGGAGTACGAGCAGTACTTC.

This clone was found once. The rearrangement links TRBV7-9 to TRBJ2-3; D might be TRBD2 (6 bases). The CDR3 length is 15 residues. Trimming stripped 5 bases from V and 4 bases from J, with 16 bases between. From germline, CDR1 is SEHNR and CDR2 FQNEAQ (reference sequence). The CDR3 region has the DNA TGTGCCAGCAGCCCAAGCCCGCGGGATCCAGATACGCAGTATTTT. As protein: CASSPSPRDPDTQYF.

The chain recombines TRBV9 with TRBJ2-4; 8 bases agree with TRBD1. Germline CDR1 is SGDLS and CDR2 is YYNGEE. CDR3 length equals 16 residues. Germline trimming cut 4 bases from V and 1 base from J; bases unmatched to any gene: 7. The CDR3 region has the DNA TGTGCCAGCAGCCCCGGGCAGGGGGCTGCCAAAAACATTCAGTACTTC. This translates into CASSPGQGAAKNIQYF. Looking up the rest from reference TRBV9 and TRBJ2-4 gives the full variable domain: DSGVTQTPKHLITATGQRVTLRCSPRSGDLSVYWYQQSLDQGLQFLIQYYNGEERAKGNILERFSAQQFPDLHSELNLSSLELGDSALYFCASSPGQGAAKNIQYFGAGTRLSVL.

This chain uses TRBV10-3 with TRBJ2-1, with 7 bases aligning to TRBD2. V was pared by 0 bases and J by 5 bases, with 7 bases of the junction left unmatched. Germline CDR1 is ENHRY and CDR2 is SYGVKD. The CDR3 is made up of 16 amino acids. DNA for the CDR3: TGTGCCATCAGTGAGTCCCCCCAGCGGGGTAACAATGAGCAGTTCTTC. This translates into CAISESPQRGNNEQFF.

The chain recombines TRBV10-3 with TRBJ1-2; the D gene is possibly TRBD1 (5 bases). The ends were cut back, 0 bases at V and 4 bases at J, with 18 bases in the middle. Germline lookup yields CDR1 ENHRY and CDR2 SYGVKD. The CDR3 loop spans 17 amino acids. CDR3 coding DNA: TGTGCCATCAGTGAGTCTTTAGGGGCAGGAGAACGCTATGGCTACACCTTC. It yields the protein CAISESLGAGERYGYTF.

The chain recombines TRBV15 with TRBJ1-5, with TRBD1 matching over 8 bases. V lost 0 bases and J lost 6; bases outside the gene matches: 10. Germline CDR1 and CDR2: LNHNV and YYDKDF (reference sequence). There are 17 residues in the CDR3. The CDR3 spells CATSRDNSQGVAQPQHF. The CDR3 DNA follows: TGTGCCACCAGCAGAGATAACTCACAGGGGGTCGCTCAGCCCCAGCATTTT. Based on the CDR3 plus reference TRBV15 and TRBJ1-5, the full variable domain is DAMVIQNPRYQVTQFGKPVTLSCSQTLNHNVMYWYQQKSSQAPKLLFHYYDKDFNNEADTPDNFQSRRPNTSFCFLDIRSPGLGDTAMYLCATSRDNSQGVAQPQHFGDGTRLSIL.

The chain is built from TRBV27 and TRBJ2-1; unclear D gene. V was clipped by 2 bases and J by 0 bases, with 8 bases between them. CDR1 is MNHEY, CDR2 SMNVEV, per germline (reference sequence). The CDR3 is made up of 15 amino acids. The CDR3 loop reads CASSLDWSSYNEQFF. CDR3 nucleotide sequence: TGTGCCAGCAGTTTAGACTGGAGCTCCTACAATGAGCAGTTCTTC.

This chain links TRBV4-1 with TRBJ2-2; D is uncertain. CDR1 and CDR2 from the germline V gene are MGHRA and YSYEKL. Deletions cut 0 bases from V and 0 bases from J, with 11 bases between. CDR3 length equals 17 residues. CDR3 sequence (DNA): TGCGCCAGCAGCCAAGATGCGTCCGGAGCGAACACCGGGGAGCTGTTTTTT. It codes for CASSQDASGANTGELFF.

The V gene is TRBV5-5, the J gene TRBJ2-1; 7 nucleotides match TRBD2. V gave up 3 bases and J gave up 0 bases; unmatched junction bases: 6. Germline lookup yields CDR1 SGHKS and CDR2 YYEKEE (reference sequence). There are 16 residues in the CDR3. The CDR3 nucleotides are TGTGCCAGCAGCTCCTTCGTAGCGGGCTCCTACAATGAGCAGTTCTTC. Translation gives CASSSFVAGSYNEQFF.

The chain carries TRBV19 and TRBJ2-7; TRBD2 aligns across 12 bases. Germline CDR1 and CDR2: LNHDA and SQIVND (reference sequence). Losses at the gene ends were 4 bases for V and 11 bases for J; bases not matched to a gene: 6. This CDR3 has 13 residues. The CDR3 sequence is CASSTGTSGPEYF. CDR3 bases: TGTGCCAGTAGTACCGGGACTAGCGGGCCCGAGTACTTC.

A single count supports this clone. The chain couples TRBV6-7 to TRBJ2-2, with 9 nucleotides matching TRBD2. TRBV6-7 qualifies as an ORF whose function is uncertain. Losses at the gene ends were 4 bases for V and 4 bases for J; bases not matched to a gene: 19. The CDR3 loop spans 20 amino acids. The DNA for the CDR3 is TGTGCCAGCAGTTTCCCTCAGGCGGGAGGGATACCCAGGGGCACCGGGGAGCTGTTTTTT. It specifies CASSFPQAGGIPRGTGELFF.

The rearrangement joins TRBV5-1 to TRBJ2-2, with TRBD1 as a possible D gene (5 bases). V shed 5 bases and J shed 7 bases, with 15 bases lying between them. CDR3 size: 14 residues. Germline-derived CDR1 and CDR2 are SGHRS and YFSETQ. The CDR3 sequence is CASRVRTGDGELFF. The DNA of the CDR3 is TGCGCCAGCAGGGTTCGTACAGGAGACGGGGAGCTGTTTTTT.

This chain links TRBV5-4 with TRBJ2-5; D is undetermined. The CDR3 contains 12 residues. Germline lookup yields CDR1 SGHNT and CDR2 YYREEE (reference sequence). Trimming left V 4 bases short and J 3 bases short, with 7 bases between. CDR3 in DNA: TGTGCCAGCAGCCTACCTAAAGAGACCCAGTACTTC. Its translation: CASSLPKETQYF.